The sequence of this T cell receptor (beta chain) was determined in a study of CD8 T cells in Susac syndrome. A remark on this clonotype: As yet, its antigen is unknown.

RNA in amounts of about 0.5 to 1 ug was reverse transcribed with random hexamers. Amplification of TCR beta CDR3 across 54 Vbeta and 13 Jbeta was performed with immunoSEQ multiplex PCR. A single record per CDR3 protein comes from TCRdb applying MiXCR to the immunoSEQ multiplex PCR reads. Of 70,000 to 85,000 distinct CDR3 sequences in the sample, around 96% are singletons; the top ten hold 0.4% to 0.45%. This CDR3 region has 13 residues. Germline values: CDR1 SGHDN, CDR2 FVKESK. V was shortened by 1 base and J by 4 bases, with 7 bases between the two germline ends. General study findings and limits: Susac syndrome CD8+ repertoires were clonally expanded, most strongly in CD8+ TEMRA cells.

Recently defined diagnostic criteria classed the Susac syndrome patients as definite or probable. The receptor comes from a human donor with Susac syndrome. Sequenced material: CD8+ T cells from PBMCs. The chain links TRBV14 to TRBJ1-1; D not resolved. The CDR3 DNA reads TGTGCCAGCAGCCAAGCAGGCCTCACTGAAGCTTTCTTT. Translated, it gives CASSQAGLTEAFF.